What follows describes a single T cell receptor (beta chain). These data come from a study of blood T cell repertoires in COVID-19. Overall study context: From the United States, Italy and Spain came samples of acute and convalescent COVID-19. PBMCs, B-cell-depleted T cells, or T cells provided the cDNA or gDNA that made up the material.

In the source study's methods: Counts of nucleated cells, estimated from reference gene primer amplification, were obtained. Sequencing used immunoSEQ multiplex PCR; TCRdb keeps in-frame clones, though not all of them. V and J calls plus clone size are reproduced from that table; the DNA served to infer D and trimming. The sample contains about 140,000 clones, about 76% of which appear only once. Germline V gene sequence: CDR1 SGHNT, CDR2 YENEEA. Trimming removed 1 base from V and 1 base from J, with 7 bases in between. The length of the CDR3 is 14 residues. This clonotype was sampled from a man older than 75 with acute or convalescent COVID-19. The specimen sequenced was peripheral blood. This chain uses TRBV11-3 with TRBJ1-1; D perhaps matches TRBD1 (6 bases). Here the CDR3 DNA reads TGTGCCAGCAGCTTAGGGGGACAGAACACTGAAGCTTTCTTT. This codes for CASSLGGQNTEAFF. Full variable domain (remainder filled in from reference TRBV11-3 and TRBJ1-1): EAGVVQSPRYKIIEKKQPVAFWCNPISGHNTLYWYLQNLGQGPELLIRYENEEAVDDSQLPKDRFSAERLKGVDSTLKIQPAELGDSAVYLCASSLGGQNTEAFFGQGTRLTVV.